This TCR beta chain stems from a study of T cells in Graves' hyperthyroidism and ophthalmopathy. This clonotype was detected ten times or more. There were TCR beta CDR3 regions amplified from RNA transcripts. TCR CDR3 underwent first-round RT-PCR with the HTBI primer set. TCRdb re-analysed the multiplex PCR reads in MiXCR, keeping a single row per CDR3 protein. Among about 300,000 distinct CDR3 sequences, less than 30% were seen once, and the ten largest hold roughly 24%. Germline CDR1 reads MNHEY; CDR2 reads SVGAGI. CDR3 length: 15 residues. J lost 6 bases, V lost 4 bases, and 9 bases had no gene match. Subjects aged 18 to 65 presented with newly diagnosed hyperthyroidism of less than 2 months' duration. Patients were excluded for uncontrolled infection, other autoimmune disease, pregnancy or lactation. Clinical symptoms, serum thyroxine, TRAb, thyroid ultrasound and orbital computed tomography established diagnosis.

The chain couples TRBV6-5 to TRBJ2-3; 8 bases line up with TRBD2. The sequence came from a man aged 35-49 years with Graves' hyperthyroidism that later progressed to Graves' ophthalmopathy. The sequenced sample was blood. The CDR3 here is CASSSERGLTDTQYF. The CDR3 nucleotides are TGTGCCAGCAGTTCCGAGCGGGGGCTCACGGATACGCAGTATTTT.